Below, 25 T cell receptor beta chains from the same sample are listed, as sequenced in a study of blood T cell repertoires in COVID-19. TCRdb keeps only in-frame clones here, not all; method: immunoSEQ multiplex PCR. The sample lists some 160,000 clones; about 80% were seen once. The sample taken for sequencing was peripheral blood. These receptors were obtained from a man in his 70s with active or convalescent COVID-19.

The chain is built from TRBV18 and TRBJ2-7; D is unclear. The CDR3 runs 16 residues. Deletions cut 2 bases from V and 2 bases from J, with 16 bases between. The germline gives CDR1 KGHSH, CDR2 LQKENI. For the CDR3, the DNA is TGTGCCAGCTCACCATTTTCAGTGCGGCTGGCCTACGAGCAGTACTTC. Its protein product is CASSPFSVRLAYEQYF.

The chain employs TRBV7-9 and TRBJ2-7, with no clear D. The V and J ends lost 5 bases and 4 bases respectively, with 12 bases between them. This CDR3 is 13 amino acids long. Germline values: CDR1 SEHNR, CDR2 FQNEAQ (reference sequence). In DNA form, the CDR3 reads TGTGCCAGCAGCATCGTGGGCGTGTACGAGCAGTACTTC. This codes for CASSIVGVYEQYF.

The CDR3 bases are TGTGCCAGCAGTTGGACTAGCGGCACAGATACGCAGTATTTT. It is translated as CASSWTSGTDTQYF. The chain links TRBV2 to TRBJ2-3; 9 nucleotides align to TRBD2. The CDR3 consists of 14 residues. Germline V gene lookup returns CDR1 SNHLY and CDR2 FYNNEI. The V segment lost 5 bases and the J segment 1 base; nucleotides outside the gene matches: 1. The full variable domain, rest sourced from reference TRBV2 and TRBJ2-3, is EPEVTQTPSHQVTQMGQEVILRCVPISNHLYFYWYRQILGQKVEFLVSFYNNEISEKSEIFDDQFSVERPDGSNFTLKIRSTKLEDSAMYFCASSWTSGTDTQYFGPGTRLTVL.

The CDR3 DNA sequence: TGTGCCAGCTCACTAACCGGGACAGGGTCGGACGAGCAGTACTTC. The encoded protein is CASSLTGTGSDEQYF. The chain links TRBV18 to TRBJ2-7, with 9 positions matching TRBD1. V dropped 4 bases and J dropped 5; count of bases not matched to a gene: 9. This CDR3 comprises 15 residues. Germline V CDR1 and CDR2: KGHSH, LQKENI.

The gene calls are TRBV4-3 and TRBJ1-4; TRBD1 aligns across 8 bases. The CDR3 consists of 17 residues. V shed 2 bases, J shed 5 bases, and the junction held 10 bases outside the gene matches. CDR1 and CDR2 (germline): LGHNA, YSLEER. The CDR3 is CASSQSAAQGGNEKLFF. CDR3 coding DNA: TGCGCCAGCAGCCAATCCGCCGCACAGGGGGGGAATGAAAAACTGTTTTTT.

This clone was recorded once. The chain combines TRBV28 with TRBJ2-7; 8 bases align to TRBD2. This CDR3 spans 12 amino acids. The V gene end was trimmed by 5 bases and the J gene end by 4 bases; junction bases not matched to a gene: 1. Germline loops: CDR1 MDHEN, CDR2 SYDVKM. The DNA for the CDR3 is TGTGCCAGCAGTAAGCGGGGGTACGAGCAGTACTTC. Its translation: CASSKRGYEQYF.

The chain employs TRBV7-8 and TRBJ1-2, with D unresolved. The V gene lost 0 bases and the J gene lost 4 bases, with 18 bases spanning the gap. The CDR3 extends over 17 amino acids. Germline CDR1 and CDR2: SGHVS and FQNEAQ. DNA for the CDR3: TGTGCCAGCAGCTTAGCGGCCCAGCGGCATCAAGTCTATGGCTACACCTTC. This sequence encodes CASSLAAQRHQVYGYTF. The entire variable domain, with the rest obtained from reference TRBV7-8 and TRBJ1-2, is as follows: GAGVSQSPRYKVAKRGQDVALRCDPISGHVSLFWYQQALGQGPEFLTYFQNEAQLDKSGLPSDRFFAERPEGSVSTLKIQRTQQEDSAVYLCASSLAAQRHQVYGYTFGSGTRLTVV.

V and J are TRBV5-1 and TRBJ2-1; 12 nucleotides match TRBD2. The trim removed 4 bases at V and 1 base at J, leaving 3 bases unmatched. CDR1 SGHRS and CDR2 YFSETQ come from the germline V gene. The CDR3 consists of 16 residues. Here the CDR3 DNA reads TGCGCCAGCAGCGCCGGACTAGCGGGGTCCTACAATGAGCAGTTCTTC. It specifies CASSAGLAGSYNEQFF.

The rearrangement uses TRBV28 and TRBJ1-2; 10 nucleotides match TRBD1. CDR1 and CDR2 (germline): MDHEN, SYDVKM. CDR3 length equals 15 residues. Losses at the gene ends were 4 bases for V and 6 bases for J; bases not matched to a gene: 8. CDR3 protein: CASSSSGQGLHGYTF. In DNA form, the CDR3 reads TGTGCCAGCAGTTCCTCGGGACAGGGGTTACATGGCTACACCTTC.

This clone was counted a single time. This rearrangement joins TRBV29-1 to TRBJ2-7, with 8 bases that match TRBD1. The CDR3 contains 13 residues. The V and J ends lost 3 bases and 6 bases, in that order; junction bases with no gene match: 7. Germline V gene sequence: CDR1 SQVTM, CDR2 ANQGSEA. CDR3 amino acids: CSVEQTGEAEQYF. The CDR3 nucleotides read TGCAGCGTTGAGCAGACAGGGGAGGCCGAGCAGTACTTC.

The rearrangement joins TRBV18 to TRBJ2-5; tentatively, D is TRBD1 (6 bases). CDR1 and CDR2 (germline): KGHSH, LQKENI. The germline V and J ends were trimmed by 0 bases and 8 bases, with 16 bases remaining between them. CDR3 length: 15 residues. CDR3 bases: TGTGCCAGCTCACCACCGAACAGGGCCGGAGGAACCCAGTACTTC. It translates to CASSPPNRAGGTQYF.

The chain employs TRBV27 and TRBJ2-1; 8 bases fit TRBD2. The CDR3 sequence is 14 residues long. Trimming took 9 bases from V and 4 from J; bases not matched to a gene: 8. CDR1 MNHEY and CDR2 SMNVEV come from the germline V gene (reference sequence). The CDR3 nucleotides read TGTGCCAGACAACCGGGACTAGGGTACAATGAGCAGTTCTTC. As protein: CARQPGLGYNEQFF.

The chain carries TRBV7-3 and TRBJ2-2, with TRBD2 matching over 8 bases. Per the germline V gene, CDR1 is SGHTA and CDR2 is FQGTGA. The CDR3 runs 19 residues. Germline trimming cut 5 bases from V and 4 bases from J; bases unmatched to any gene: 18. In DNA form, the CDR3 reads TGTGCCAGCAGCAGACGGAAATTCACAGCGGGAGCGGGCACCGGGGAGCTGTTTTTT. It is translated as CASSRRKFTAGAGTGELFF.

J is TRBJ1-1 and V is TRBV18, with D possibly matching TRBD1 (5 bases). Germline lookup yields CDR1 KGHSH and CDR2 LQKENI. Trimming cost V 5 bases and J 4 bases, with 17 bases left between them. The CDR3 has 15 residues. CDR3 residues: CASSRGLGPFTEAFF. The CDR3 region has the DNA TGTGCCAGCTCAAGGGGTCTGGGCCCTTTCACTGAAGCTTTCTTT.

V usage is TRBV18 and J usage is TRBJ2-3; tentative D call: TRBD1 (6 bases). CDR1 is KGHSH and CDR2 is LQKENI in the germline V gene. This CDR3 has 13 residues. Between the trimmed V and J ends, which lost 3 bases and 5 bases, there was a span of 9 bases. CDR3 nucleotides: TGTGCCAGCTCACCCCCAGGGGTAGATACGCAGTATTTT. Translated: CASSPPGVDTQYF.

The chain carries TRBV15 and TRBJ2-1; 7 bases map to TRBD1. The V gene end was trimmed by 5 bases and the J gene end by 7 bases; junction bases not matched to a gene: 8. The V gene's germline CDR1 is LNHNV and CDR2 YYDKDF (reference sequence). CDR3 size: 14 residues. CDR3: CATSGTGDLNEQFF. As DNA, the CDR3 is TGTGCCACCAGCGGTACAGGGGATTTGAATGAGCAGTTCTTC.

The rearrangement uses TRBV6-6 and TRBJ2-7; TRBD1 might be the D (5 bases). Looked up from germline, CDR1 is MNHNY and CDR2 is SVGAGI (reference sequence). The CDR3 runs to 14 residues. The V gene lost 5 bases and the J gene lost 4 bases, with 15 bases spanning the gap. CDR3 in DNA: TGTGCCAGCAGTCCTGACAGCATCGGGTACGAGCAGTACTTC. As protein: CASSPDSIGYEQYF.

This rearrangement joins TRBV18 to TRBJ2-7; possible D gene TRBD1, 6 bases. CDR1 and CDR2 from the germline V gene are KGHSH and LQKENI. Trimming took off 2 bases at V and 2 bases at J, with 16 bases between the two ends. This CDR3 region has 16 residues. The CDR3 spells CASSPFRGRQAYEQYF. For the CDR3, the DNA is TGTGCCAGCTCACCATTCAGGGGCAGGCAAGCCTACGAGCAGTACTTC.

This clone was recorded once. This rearrangement joins TRBV5-4 to TRBJ2-1, with D tentatively TRBD2 (5 bases). Germline V gene data show CDR1 as SGHNT and CDR2 as YYREEE (reference sequence). The CDR3 consists of 15 residues. V gave up 2 bases and J gave up 2 bases, with 11 bases separating them. CDR3 sequence reads: CASSFSGKAYNEQFF. DNA of the CDR3: TGTGCCAGCAGCTTCTCGGGGAAGGCCTACAATGAGCAGTTCTTC.

CDR3 in DNA: TGTGCCAGCAGCCTACCGGGACAGGGAGGGGAGACCCAGTACTTC. Amino acids: CASSLPGQGGETQYF. The gene calls are TRBV7-2 and TRBJ2-5, with 9 bases matching TRBD1. Unmatched junction bases numbered 9, after V lost 5 bases and J lost 5 bases. In germline, CDR1 is SGHTA, CDR2 FQGNSA. The CDR3 extends over 15 amino acids.

The gene calls are TRBV10-3 and TRBJ1-1, with D uncertain. This CDR3 is built from 15 residues. Germline CDR1 reads ENHRY; CDR2 reads SYGVKD. The V end was cut by 3 bases, the J end by 2 bases, with 13 bases between. The CDR3 DNA reads as TGTGCCATCAGTGAAGTTTTACCAGGCAACACTGAAGCTTTCTTT. It specifies CAISEVLPGNTEAFF.

The CDR3 here is CASKGTSGRETQYF. The CDR3 DNA follows: TGTGCCAGCAAAGGGACTAGCGGGAGGGAGACCCAGTACTTC. The chain is built from TRBV2 and TRBJ2-5, with 15 bases fitting TRBD2. With V trimmed by 7 bases and J by 5 bases, 2 bases remained unmatched. This CDR3 spans 14 amino acids. The germline CDR1 and CDR2 sequences are SNHLY and FYNNEI.

V usage is TRBV2 and J usage is TRBJ2-2, with 10 bases lining up with TRBD1. Trimming removed 4 bases from V and 5 bases from J; junction bases left unmatched: 4. Germline assignment: CDR1 SNHLY and CDR2 FYNNEI. The CDR3 sequence is 15 residues long. CDR3 in DNA: TGTGCCAGCAGTGGACAGGGGGCGCAAACCGGGGAGCTGTTTTTT. Encoded protein: CASSGQGAQTGELFF.

The chain uses TRBV27 and TRBJ2-7; D is possibly TRBD1 (5 bases). V was pared by 5 bases and J by 3 bases, with 17 bases between. CDR1 MNHEY and CDR2 SMNVEV come from the germline V gene (reference sequence). The CDR3 spans 15 residues. CDR3 residues: CASSPLPGSGYEQYF. DNA of the CDR3: TGTGCCAGCAGTCCACTCCCAGGGTCCGGCTACGAGCAGTACTTC.

This chain connects TRBV7-3 to TRBJ2-7; 11 bases align to TRBD2. J was trimmed by 3 bases and V by 2 bases; bases with no gene match: 12. The V gene's germline CDR1 is SGHTA and CDR2 FQGTGA. CDR3 size: 18 residues. This CDR3 reads CASSLLGDLAGGIYEQYF. In DNA form, the CDR3 reads TGTGCCAGCAGCTTACTTGGTGATCTAGCGGGAGGCATCTACGAGCAGTACTTC.